The T cell receptor (beta chain) under discussion was sequenced for a study of CD8 T cells in ankylosing spondylitis. Concerning this clonotype itself: The antigen is undetermined.

TCRdb fed the 5' RACE reads into MiXCR, producing one record per CDR3 protein. Of about 150,000 distinct CDR3 sequences detected, 30% to 35% appear once; the ten largest clones hold about 6.3%. Study-wide findings and caveats: Clones linked to the disease showed a CD8+ phenotype. They occurred at relatively low frequencies in peripheral blood.

This TCR was recovered from a male donor with ankylosing spondylitis. Source material: synovial fluid, either unsorted or a sorted T cell fraction (not recorded which).

As DNA, the CDR3 is TGTGCCAGCAGCGCGGGATTTACCTATGGCTACACCTTC. It yields the protein CASSAGFTYGYTF. The rearrangement uses TRBV28 and TRBJ1-2; D remains ambiguous. Per germline, CDR1 MDHEN and CDR2 SYDVKM. Trimming took 6 bases from V and 4 from J, leaving 12 bases between them. The CDR3 sequence is 13 residues long.